The 30 T cell receptor beta chains presented below share a single source sample, sequenced in a study of radiation and T cells in renal cell carcinoma. Time point of the sample: blood 4 weeks post-SBRT, at nephrectomy. Treatment given: 15 Gy SBRT to primary tumor, nephrectomy 4 weeks later. The table came from immunoSEQ multiplex PCR; TCRdb's copy has only in-frame clones and leaves some out. The profile shows just under 150,000 clones, 86% of them singletons. The sample in question was blood, obtained from a patient whose treatment included radiotherapy and nephrectomy. All receptors derive from a woman in her forties or fifties with renal cell carcinoma.

The chain joins TRBV11-2 to TRBJ2-1; the match to TRBD1 covers 8 bases. J lost 5 bases, V lost 3 bases, and 3 bases had no gene match. Per the germline V gene, CDR1 is SGHAT and CDR2 is FQNNGV. The CDR3 extends over 14 amino acids. CDR3 sequence (DNA): TGTGCCAGCAGCTTTACGGACAGGGACAATGAGCAGTTCTTC. Translation gives CASSFTDRDNEQFF.

The J gene is TRBJ2-5, the V gene TRBV5-1, with D tentatively TRBD1 or TRBD2 (5 bases each). Trimming removed 4 bases from V and 0 bases from J, with 10 bases in between. The CDR3 loop spans 14 amino acids. Germline assignment: CDR1 SGHRS and CDR2 YFSETQ. CDR3 in DNA: TGCGCCAGCAGCCAAGGGACGGACCAAGAGACCCAGTACTTC. It encodes CASSQGTDQETQYF.

CDR3 sequence reads: CASSLSTQETQYF. CDR3 DNA sequence: TGTGCCAGCAGCTTATCCACCCAAGAGACCCAGTACTTC. V usage is TRBV7-3 and J usage is TRBJ2-5; D ambiguous. Trimming took 2 bases from V and 1 from J, leaving 5 bases between them. CDR3 length: 13 residues. Germline-derived CDR1 and CDR2 are SGHTA and FQGTGA. The full variable domain, with the rest looked up from reference TRBV7-3 and TRBJ2-5, is GAGVSQTPSNKVTEKGKYVELRCDPISGHTALYWYRQSLGQGPEFLIYFQGTGAADDSGLPNDRFFAVRPEGSVSTLKIQRTERGDSAVYLCASSLSTQETQYFGPGTRLLVL.

This sequence joins TRBV28 and TRBJ2-7; no reliable D call. Trimming stripped 5 bases from V and 4 bases from J, with 9 bases between. This CDR3 spans 12 amino acids. The germline CDR1 and CDR2 sequences are MDHEN and SYDVKM. The CDR3 nucleotides read TGTGCCAGCAGTCTCCTACAGTACGAGCAGTACTTC. Protein: CASSLLQYEQYF.

V gene TRBV11-3 combines with J gene TRBJ2-7, with D possibly matching TRBD1 (7 bases). The CDR3 contains 15 residues. Trimming took 0 bases from V and 6 from J, leaving 15 bases between them. Per germline, CDR1 SGHNT and CDR2 YENEEA. Written as DNA, the CDR3 is TGTGCCAGCAGCTTAGAGGTCAGGGGGGCATTCGAGCAGTACTTC. It codes for CASSLEVRGAFEQYF.

The V and J genes are TRBV5-6 and TRBJ1-1; D gene ambiguous. This CDR3 spans 13 amino acids. Trimming took off 4 bases at V and 3 bases at J, with 10 bases between the two ends. Germline V lookup: CDR1 SGHDT, CDR2 YYEEEE. CDR3 sequence: CASSHRRDTEAFF. The CDR3 DNA is TGTGCCAGCAGCCACCGGCGGGACACTGAAGCTTTCTTT.

This chain joins TRBV7-6 and TRBJ1-4, with no clear D. CDR3 length: 12 residues. V lost 2 bases and J 8 bases, leaving 6 bases between the germline ends. Germline values: CDR1 SGHVS, CDR2 FNYEAQ. CDR3 region: CASSLHGEKLFF. The DNA of the CDR3 is TGTGCCAGCAGCTTACACGGGGAAAAACTGTTTTTT.

The chain carries TRBV7-2 and TRBJ2-1, with D maybe TRBD2 (6 bases). The germline V and J ends were trimmed by 5 bases and 2 bases, with 10 bases remaining between them. The CDR3 spans 14 residues. CDR1 and CDR2 from the germline V gene are SGHTA and FQGNSA. The CDR3 spells CASSPGGAYNEQFF. In nucleotides, the CDR3 is TGTGCCAGCAGCCCCGGGGGTGCCTACAATGAGCAGTTCTTC.

The J gene is TRBJ2-7, the V gene TRBV18, with TRBD2 matching 7 bases. The junction had 6 bases not matched to a gene; V was cut back by 1 base and J by 3 bases. The CDR3 length is 15 residues. Germline loops: CDR1 KGHSH, CDR2 LQKENI. The chain's CDR3 is CASSPLRGRIYEQYF. The CDR3 DNA sequence: TGTGCCAGCTCACCACTGCGCGGGAGAATCTACGAGCAGTACTTC. The whole variable domain, filled in from reference TRBV18 and TRBJ2-7, reads NAGVMQNPRHLVRRRGQEARLRCSPMKGHSHVYWYRQLPEEGLKFMVYLQKENIIDESGMPKERFSAEFPKEGPSILRIQQVVRGDSAAYFCASSPLRGRIYEQYFGPGTRLTVT.

This chain uses TRBV7-8 with TRBJ2-1, with D perhaps matching TRBD2 (5 bases). The CDR3 is 13 amino acids. Germline CDR1 and CDR2: SGHVS and FQNEAQ. Trimming shortened V by 1 base and J by 9 bases, and 10 bases separated the two germline ends. The CDR3 is CASSLGTRSEQFF. The CDR3 DNA reads TGTGCCAGCAGCTTAGGGACTCGTAGTGAGCAGTTCTTC.

This rearrangement joins TRBV19 to TRBJ1-2, with D tentatively TRBD1 (6 bases). The germline gives CDR1 LNHDA, CDR2 SQIVND (reference sequence). The CDR3 is 12 residues long. Trimming pared 6 bases from V and 6 bases from J, leaving 11 bases between. The DNA of the CDR3 is TGTGCCAGTAGGGGGGGCATGGATGGCTACACCTTC. It translates to CASRGGMDGYTF. The whole variable domain, remainder taken from reference TRBV19 and TRBJ1-2, is DGGITQSPKYLFRKEGQNVTLSCEQNLNHDAMYWYRQDPGQGLRLIYYSQIVNDFQKGDIAEGYSVSREKKESFPLTVTSAQKNPTAFYLCASRGGMDGYTFGSGTRLTVV.

The table lists this clone with a count of one. V and J are TRBV7-9 and TRBJ2-5; TRBD1 matches 8 bases. The trim removed 5 bases at V and 5 bases at J, leaving 4 bases unmatched. The CDR3 covers 13 residues. Germline CDR1 is SEHNR and CDR2 is FQNEAQ (reference sequence). The CDR3 sequence: CASSGQGGETQYF. Here the CDR3 DNA reads TGTGCCAGCAGCGGACAGGGTGGGGAGACCCAGTACTTC.

The chain recombines TRBV9 with TRBJ2-2; 8 bases are shared with TRBD1. Per the germline V gene, CDR1 is SGDLS and CDR2 is YYNGEE. V lost 2 bases and J lost 3; bases outside the gene matches: 6. CDR3 size: 16 residues. In nucleotides, the CDR3 is TGTGCCAGCAGCGTCCCGGGACAGGAATACACCGGGGAGCTGTTTTTT. This gives the protein CASSVPGQEYTGELFF.

The chain uses TRBV7-9 and TRBJ2-6; D is possibly TRBD1 or TRBD2 (5 bases each). Germline V gene lookup returns CDR1 SEHNR and CDR2 FQNEAQ (reference sequence). Trimming pared 4 bases from V and 7 bases from J, leaving 11 bases between. The CDR3 has 14 residues. The CDR3 nucleotides read TGTGCCAGCAGCTCAAGTGGGGGAGCCAACGTCCTGACTTTC. Residues: CASSSSGGANVLTF.

V usage is TRBV4-2 and J usage is TRBJ2-7; 10 bases are a match to TRBD2. Germline V gene sequence: CDR1 LGHNA, CDR2 YNFKEQ. Germline trimming cut 1 base from V and 2 bases from J; bases unmatched to any gene: 5. CDR3 length: 16 amino acids. CDR3 residues: CASSQVWTSGPYEQYF. CDR3 bases: TGTGCCAGCAGCCAAGTCTGGACTAGCGGACCCTACGAGCAGTACTTC.

This rearrangement joins TRBV5-6 to TRBJ2-3; D gene uncertain. CDR1 is SGHDT and CDR2 is YYEEEE in the germline V gene. V lost 1 base, J lost 3 bases, and 15 bases lay in between. The CDR3 has 16 residues. Here the CDR3 DNA reads TGTGCCAGCAGCTTGATAGGGAAAAGCTCAACAGATACGCAGTATTTT. It codes for CASSLIGKSSTDTQYF. The variable domain in full, with the rest retrieved from reference TRBV5-6 and TRBJ2-3, is DAGVTQSPTHLIKTRGQQVTLRCSPKSGHDTVSWYQQALGQGPQFIFQYYEEEERQRGNFPDRFSGHQFPNYSSELNVNALLLGDSALYLCASSLIGKSSTDTQYFGPGTRLTVL.

The rearrangement uses TRBV5-8 and TRBJ1-1; D may be TRBD1 (5 bases). V dropped 3 bases and J dropped 1 base, with 13 bases sitting between them. This CDR3 region has 15 residues. CDR1 is SGHTS, CDR2 YDEGEE, per germline. The CDR3 nucleotides read TGTGCCAGCAGCTACTCCGGGGCCAGGAACACTGAAGCTTTCTTT. Its protein product is CASSYSGARNTEAFF.

The chain recombines TRBV15 with TRBJ2-5; D might be TRBD2 (5 bases). The CDR3 runs 16 residues. The V and J ends lost 3 bases and 3 bases respectively, with 17 bases between them. Germline values: CDR1 LNHNV, CDR2 YYDKDF (reference sequence). CDR3 residues: CATSRKLRDTKETQYF. Written as DNA, the CDR3 is TGTGCCACCAGCAGGAAGCTACGGGATACCAAAGAGACCCAGTACTTC.

This chain connects TRBV5-1 to TRBJ2-3; D gene uncertain. CDR1 SGHRS and CDR2 YFSETQ come from the germline V gene. The CDR3 has 12 residues. Trimming cost V 0 bases and J 7 bases, with 6 bases left between them. CDR3 DNA sequence: TGCGCCAGCAGCTTGGACCCGAATACGCAGTATTTT. It yields the protein CASSLDPNTQYF.

The gene calls are TRBV15 and TRBJ2-1, with D unresolved. The CDR3 runs to 15 residues. Trimming removed 1 base from V and 7 bases from J, with 14 bases in between. Germline V lookup: CDR1 LNHNV, CDR2 YYDKDF (reference sequence). The CDR3 nucleotides read TGTGCCACCAGCAGAGGGGGTGGTAGTCTTAATGAGCAGTTCTTC. Translating it yields CATSRGGGSLNEQFF.

This chain connects TRBV28 to TRBJ2-7, with TRBD1 identical over 9 bases. The length of the CDR3 is 16 residues. J was trimmed by 6 bases and V by 7 bases; bases with no gene match: 16. Germline assignment: CDR1 MDHEN and CDR2 SYDVKM. The CDR3 sequence: CASTMRWGQGTLEQYF. DNA of the CDR3: TGTGCCAGCACCATGAGGTGGGGACAGGGAACTCTCGAGCAGTACTTC.

The chain has TRBV7-2 and TRBJ1-2; tentatively, D is TRBD1 (6 bases). The CDR3 loop spans 15 amino acids. CDR1 and CDR2 from the germline V gene are SGHTA and FQGNSA. V lost 3 bases and J 0 bases, leaving 11 bases between the germline ends. The CDR3 spells CASSFKGGPNYGYTF. The CDR3 DNA follows: TGTGCCAGCAGCTTTAAGGGGGGCCCTAACTATGGCTACACCTTC.

The chain has TRBV30 and TRBJ1-3; D gene unclear. The germline gives CDR1 GTSNPN, CDR2 SVGIG (reference sequence). The CDR3 length is 14 residues. The V end was cut by 0 bases, the J end by 1 base, with 7 bases between. The CDR3 reads CAWSVRGSGNTIYF. For the CDR3, the DNA is TGTGCCTGGAGTGTACGGGGATCTGGAAACACCATATATTTT.

The rearrangement uses TRBV13 and TRBJ2-7, with 9 bases that match TRBD2. This CDR3 comprises 15 residues. CDR1 PRHDT and CDR2 FYEKMQ come from the germline V gene (reference sequence). With V trimmed by 3 bases and J by 2 bases, 5 bases remained unmatched. Written as DNA, the CDR3 is TGTGCCAGCAGCTTTGGGACTAGCTCAACCTACGAGCAGTACTTC. Protein: CASSFGTSSTYEQYF.

The V call is TRBV5-6, the J call TRBJ2-7, with D possibly TRBD1 on 6 matching bases. V lost 4 bases and J 7 bases, leaving 9 bases between the germline ends. Germline V lookup: CDR1 SGHDT, CDR2 YYEEEE. This CDR3 spans 11 amino acids. CDR3 sequence (DNA): TGTGCCAGCAGCAGAACAGGGGAGCAGTACTTC. Translation gives CASSRTGEQYF.

The chain couples TRBV7-2 to TRBJ2-3; D unclear. The CDR3 is 12 amino acids. CDR1 is SGHTA and CDR2 is FQGNSA in the germline V gene. The V and J ends lost 2 bases and 14 bases respectively, with 14 bases between them. The CDR3 loop reads CASSLFGRQRYF. DNA for the CDR3: TGTGCCAGCAGCTTATTCGGACGTCAGCGGTATTTT.

This rearrangement joins TRBV19 to TRBJ1-4, with D unclear. The V gene's germline CDR1 is LNHDA and CDR2 SQIVND (reference sequence). With 5 bases removed from V and 13 bases from J, the gap between germline ends came to 14 bases. The CDR3 is 12 amino acids. The CDR3, as DNA: TGTGCCAGTAGTCCCCCGGACCGTAGACTGTTTTTT. It translates to CASSPPDRRLFF.

This chain links TRBV28 with TRBJ1-3, with a possible D match to TRBD1 (5 bases). CDR3 length: 17 amino acids. Germline V gives CDR1 MDHEN, CDR2 SYDVKM. Trimming removed 2 bases at V and 2 bases at J, with 16 bases between. CDR3 protein: CASSLSGQLFTGNTIYF. In DNA, the CDR3 is TGTGCCAGCAGTTTAAGCGGACAACTATTTACTGGAAACACCATATATTTT.

The chain links TRBV29-1 to TRBJ1-2; D not resolved. Germline V CDR1 and CDR2: SQVTM, ANQGSEA. Trimming removed 6 bases from V and 7 bases from J, with 15 bases in between. This CDR3 region has 12 residues. The CDR3: CSVGVETGGYTF. The CDR3 DNA reads as TGCAGCGTCGGAGTGGAGACGGGTGGCTACACCTTC.

This clone was seen a single time. Other DNA sequences from this sample encode an identical CDR3 as well. The DNA of the CDR3 is TGTGCCAGCAGCGTAGATTCCAGTTACGGCTACACCTTC. It yields the protein CASSVDSSYGYTF. This chain connects TRBV9 to TRBJ1-2; D is ambiguous. Looked up from germline, CDR1 is SGDLS and CDR2 is YYNGEE. Trimming took off 0 bases at V and 8 bases at J, with 11 bases between the two ends. This CDR3 has 13 amino acids.